A selection of T cell receptor beta chains follows, all from one sample in a study of CD8 T cells in Susac syndrome. One entry per CDR3 protein results from TCRdb running MiXCR on the immunoSEQ multiplex PCR reads. The table records some 100,000 distinct CDR3 sequences, about 95% of them present only once. Sequenced: CD4+ T cells from PBMCs. These receptors were taken from a human donor in good health. Each CDR3 is given with its conserved first and last residue. A D gene is named only where the DNA matches it firmly. Expanded clones get a size class; other rows say once, few or many, or leave the size out.

D gene	CDR3 length	J gene	clone size	V gene	CDR3 protein	CDR3 DNA
-	15	TRBJ2-5	-	TRBV5-1	CASSLGEPAGETQYF	TGCGCCAGCAGCTTGGGGGAACCAGCCGGGGAGACCCAGTACTTC
TRBD1	15	TRBJ2-7	-	TRBV7-2	CASSVQGIPSYEQYF	TGTGCCAGCAGCGTACAGGGGATACCCTCCTACGAGCAGTACTTC
-	14	TRBJ2-5	-	TRBV9	CASSVVWTGETQYF	TGTGCCAGCAGCGTAGTTTGGACTGGAGAGACCCAGTACTTC
TRBD2	17	TRBJ2-1	-	TRBV3-1	CASSQGGLATPYNEQFF	TGTGCCAGCAGCCAAGGGGGACTAGCGACCCCCTACAATGAGCAGTTCTTC
-	13	TRBJ2-2	-	TRBV2	CASSPLGTGELFF	TGTGCCAGCAGCCCCCTCGGCACCGGGGAGCTGTTTTTT
-	11	TRBJ1-1	-	TRBV19	CASRTSSEAFF	TGTGCCAGTCGGACCTCGTCTGAAGCTTTCTTT
-	12	TRBJ2-7	-	TRBV2	CASSEERLQQYF	TGTGCCAGCAGTGAAGAAAGGTTACAGCAGTACTTC
TRBD2	13	TRBJ2-7	-	TRBV7-9	CASSPSGGTEQYF	TGTGCCAGCAGCCCGTCGGGGGGGACCGAGCAGTACTTC
-	14	TRBJ2-7	-	TRBV5-1	CASSLEGSPYEQYF	TGCGCCAGCAGCTTGGAGGGCTCTCCCTACGAGCAGTACTTC
-	14	TRBJ2-7	-	TRBV4-1	CASSRYRWENEQYF	TGCGCCAGCAGCCGATACCGCTGGGAGAACGAGCAGTACTTC
-	15	TRBJ1-5	-	TRBV28	CASGDTLGRNQPQHF	TGTGCCAGCGGGGACACCTTAGGTCGAAATCAGCCCCAGCATTTT
-	13	TRBJ1-2	-	TRBV5-6	CASSLAAPPRYTF	TGTGCCAGCAGCTTGGCCGCCCCGCCAAGATACACCTTC
TRBD2	14	TRBJ2-7	-	TRBV7-2	CASSLLAGAGEQYF	TGTGCCAGCAGCTTACTAGCGGGAGCGGGGGAGCAGTACTTC
-	15	TRBJ1-6	-	TRBV12-3/TRBV12-4	CASSLPPPENSPLHF	TGTGCCAGCAGTTTGCCACCGCCGGAGAATTCACCCCTCCACTTT
-	14	TRBJ2-3	-	TRBV18	CASSRSTGTDTQYF	TGTGCCAGCTCACGCTCGACAGGCACAGATACGCAGTATTTT
TRBD2	15	TRBJ2-5	-	TRBV20-1	CSARLSGRYQETQYF	TGCAGTGCTAGACTCAGCGGGAGGTACCAAGAGACCCAGTACTTC
-	15	TRBJ2-2	once	TRBV5-1	CASSFIQGRTGELFF	TGCGCCAGCAGCTTCATCCAGGGGCGCACCGGGGAGCTGTTTTTT
-	15	TRBJ1-3	-	TRBV3-1	CASSQDPSSGNTIYF	TGTGCCAGCAGCCAAGACCCCAGCTCTGGAAACACCATATATTTT
TRBD1	13	TRBJ2-5	few	TRBV18	CASSPGQQETQYF	TGTGCCAGCTCACCGGGACAGCAAGAGACCCAGTACTTC